A selection of T cell receptor beta chains follows, all from one sample in a study of blood T cells in healthy people across ages. TCRdb used MiXCR to reprocess the 5' RACE reads, holding one entry per CDR3 protein. This repertoire shows over 1.5 million distinct CDR3 sequences, roughly 52% found once; its top ten account for approximately 2%. Input material: blood. These receptors were collected from a woman aged 40 to 50 in good health. Each CDR3 is given with its conserved first and last residue.

V	CDR3
TRBV29-1	CSVEEAYVETQYF
TRBV27	CASSLSLGVSYNSPLHF
TRBV9	CASSVASGATYEQYF
TRBV7-9	CASSLVSGGGPQYF
TRBV3-1	CASSQDGGGTGISYEQYF
TRBV7-2	CASSTGETGNEKLFF
TRBV20-1	CSARDLRGADTDTQYF
TRBV6-5	CASSTQGLSQETQYF
TRBV4-3	CASSQDPSSSYNSPLHF
TRBV6-5	CASRGTYEQYF
TRBV10-3	CATRYPGLAGGKRTDTQYF
TRBV12-3/TRBV12-4	CASSTQRTGTRNSYNEQFF
TRBV6-1	CASSEPALDTQYF
TRBV6-2/TRBV6-3	CASSTTKGYTF
TRBV3-1	CASSQAPQGRHGYTF
TRBV6-5	CASRIDSYGYTF
TRBV20-1	CSARVGGISGANVLTF
TRBV27	CASSSRRKEAQYF
TRBV7-9	CASSVRRQSTDTQYF
TRBV7-2	CASSLRTGLLSETQYF
TRBV29-1	CSGRTSGSYNEQFF
TRBV5-1	CASSDVVGANVLTF
TRBV12-3/TRBV12-4	CASGVIVKETQYF
TRBV6-5	CASSYSTAANYGYTF
TRBV5-1	CASSCASGGAKTQYF
TRBV7-3	CASSLSGATDTQYF
TRBV3-1	CASSQEWGRDEQFF
TRBV29-1	CSALPGQANEQYF
TRBV7-8	CASSREGTVNQPQHF
TRBV5-1	CASMTDPDTQYF
TRBV6-5	CASKKAYGYTF
TRBV7-7	CASSLLYTGELFF
TRBV24-1	CATRSGGGGNNEQFF
TRBV20-1	CSAKGGGQPQHF
TRBV6-1	CASRRTSGGATSTDTQYF
TRBV20-1	CSARGGQRYGYTF
TRBV20-1	CSALDGEGAMHGATQYF
TRBV27	CASSLYRSPYEQYF
TRBV24-1	CATSDYSGTGGRNEQFF
TRBV29-1	CSVDIRAAEYNEQFF
TRBV29-1	CSVRAFQGDTEAFF
TRBV28	CASKRGETQYF
TRBV3-1	CASSQEAGVYNEQFF
TRBV28	CASSTNRQGAGETQYF
TRBV7-9	CASSFMTLDGYTF
TRBV5-5	CASSPQTGVPSSYNEQFF
TRBV6-6	CASSPGTGPHEQYF
TRBV28	CASSTRGPSYEQYF
TRBV3-1	CASSQGGRAQSAQHF
TRBV15	CATSPGTSGLYNEQFF
TRBV29-1	CSVMTGAGSGYTF
TRBV7-2	CAGAGGIDAQYF
TRBV7-2	CASSADGRLNYGYTF